The source of this T cell receptor beta chain is a study of blood T cell repertoires in COVID-19. Study at large: The study drew acute and convalescent COVID-19 samples from the United States, Italy and Spain. In each case, the material was cDNA or gDNA derived from T cells, B-cell-depleted T cells, or PBMCs.

Deletions cut 5 bases from V and 2 bases from J, with 15 bases between. The germline gives CDR1 MNHEY, CDR2 SMNVEV (reference sequence). This CDR3 spans 15 amino acids. In the authors' workflow: Estimated nucleated cell counts came from reference gene primer amplification. Repertoires were generated with immunoSEQ multiplex PCR, while TCRdb's copy carries only in-frame clones and drops some. The V and J calls and clone size were taken over from that table, and D and trimming were inferred from the DNA. The sample yields some 260,000 clones, 87% seen once. This chain links TRBV27 with TRBJ2-5; no definite D call. The sequencing input was peripheral blood. This clonotype was sampled from a man aged 18 to 29 with active or convalescent COVID-19. The CDR3 DNA reads as TGTGCCAGCAGTACACGATGGTCTGTTCAAGAGACCCAGTACTTC. Its protein product is CASSTRWSVQETQYF.